This TCR beta chain was retrieved from a study of blood T cell repertoires in COVID-19. Clones were read by immunoSEQ multiplex PCR, and TCRdb kept only the in-frame ones, dropping some. The sample holds about 370,000 clones, roughly 89% seen once. Source material: peripheral blood. The origin of this receptor is a man between 18 and 29 years old with active or convalescent COVID-19.

The CDR3 region has the DNA TGTGCCAGCTCTGACAGCGTCTCTGGAAACACCATATATTTT. Protein: CASSDSVSGNTIYF. V is TRBV18 and J is TRBJ1-3, with D tentatively TRBD1 (5 bases). The CDR3 totals 14 residues. CDR1 and CDR2 (germline): KGHSH, LQKENI. Trimming took 6 bases from V and 0 from J, leaving 9 bases between them.